This passage covers 25 T cell receptor beta chains from one sample sequenced in a study of T cell responses to AZD1222 COVID-19 vaccine. Produced via immunoSEQ multiplex PCR; TCRdb's table is partial and in-frame only. The table lists 80,000 to 90,000 clones, under 95% of them singletons, with around 3% in the top ten. The specimen was peripheral blood, collected on day 0 of AZD1222 vaccination. These receptor sequences come from an adult in good health.

The DNA of the CDR3 is TGTGCCAGCAGCCAAGGGGAGGGGCTCTCTGGAAACACCATATATTTT. Amino acids: CASSQGEGLSGNTIYF. The chain carries TRBV3-1 (or the pseudogene TRBV3-2) and TRBJ1-3; a weak D match, TRBD1 (5 bases). The CDR3 runs to 16 residues. With 1 base removed from V and 0 bases from J, the gap between germline ends came to 10 bases. The V gene's germline CDR1 is LGHDT and CDR2 YNNKEL (reference sequence).

The chain joins TRBV29-1 to TRBJ1-6; 10 bases are shared with TRBD1. Looked up from germline, CDR1 is SQVTM and CDR2 is ANQGSEA. There are 13 residues in the CDR3. V dropped 4 bases and J dropped 9; count of bases not matched to a gene: 3. For the CDR3, the DNA is TGCAGCGTTGGGACAGGGGGTAGTTCACCCCTCCACTTT. It encodes CSVGTGGSSPLHF.

V is TRBV25-1 and J is TRBJ1-4; TRBD1 is a possible D gene (5 bases). Germline CDR1 is MGHDK and CDR2 is SYGVNS. This CDR3 comprises 15 residues. Trimming cost V 5 bases and J 6 bases, with 16 bases left between them. CDR3 sequence (DNA): TGTGCCAGCAGTAAAACACCGGCGGGGGATGAAAAACTGTTTTTT. Translation: CASSKTPAGDEKLFF.

The rearrangement joins TRBV5-5 to TRBJ2-2; 12 nucleotides line up with TRBD2. Germline V gives CDR1 SGHKS, CDR2 YYEKEE (reference sequence). This CDR3 comprises 16 residues. After removal of 2 bases from V and 7 bases from J, the junction contained 6 bases not matched to a gene. CDR3 loop: CASSLRLAGVNGELFF. The CDR3 nucleotides are TGTGCCAGCAGCTTAAGACTAGCGGGAGTTAACGGGGAGCTGTTTTTT. Variable domain in full (rest from reference TRBV5-5 and TRBJ2-2): DAGVTQSPTHLIKTRGQQVTLRCSPISGHKSVSWYQQVLGQGPQFIFQYYEKEERGRGNFPDRFSARQFPNYSSELNVNALLLGDSALYLCASSLRLAGVNGELFFGEGSRLTVL.

Here the CDR3 reads CASSQGERGYTF. The CDR3 DNA follows: TGTGCCAGCAGCCAAGGGGAGAGGGGCTACACCTTC. The rearrangement uses TRBV3-1 (or the pseudogene TRBV3-2) and TRBJ1-2, with no clear D. V was shortened by 1 base and J by 8 bases, with 8 bases between the two germline ends. Germline V lookup: CDR1 LGHDT, CDR2 YNNKEL (reference sequence). CDR3 size: 12 residues.

The chain carries TRBV5-1 and TRBJ1-1; D is ambiguous. V lost 0 bases to trimming and J lost 2 bases, with 5 bases between them. CDR1 is SGHRS, CDR2 YFSETQ, per germline. The CDR3 sequence is 13 residues long. The CDR3 region has the DNA TGCGCCAGCAGCTTGGACAGAAACACTGAAGCTTTCTTT. This sequence encodes CASSLDRNTEAFF.

The V and J genes are TRBV19 and TRBJ1-2; TRBD1 matches at 7 bases. Losses at the gene ends were 9 bases for V and 0 bases for J; bases not matched to a gene: 4. There are 13 residues in the CDR3. In germline, CDR1 is LNHDA, CDR2 SQIVND (reference sequence). The CDR3 loop reads CASQDRANYGYTF. CDR3 nucleotide sequence: TGTGCCAGCCAAGACAGGGCTAACTATGGCTACACCTTC.

The rearrangement joins TRBV29-1 to TRBJ1-4, with D hard to call. The CDR3 covers 15 residues. The germline CDR1 and CDR2 sequences are SQVTM and ANQGSEA. V dropped 6 bases and J dropped 0 bases, with 14 bases sitting between them. CDR3 loop: CSVPTGGATNEKLFF. CDR3 DNA sequence: TGCAGCGTGCCAACGGGCGGCGCAACTAATGAAAAACTGTTTTTT.

The V and J genes are TRBV6-5 and TRBJ2-5, with a tentative D call TRBD2 (6 bases). CDR1 MNHEY and CDR2 SVGAGI come from the germline V gene. V lost 5 bases, J lost 1 base, and 11 bases lay in between. This CDR3 has 14 residues. The CDR3 spells CASSNAGRQETQYF. CDR3 DNA: TGTGCCAGCAGTAATGCGGGGCGCCAAGAGACCCAGTACTTC.

The chain couples TRBV7-8 to TRBJ1-2; TRBD1 might be the D (6 bases). Germline V gene lookup returns CDR1 SGHVS and CDR2 FQNEAQ. Trimming stripped 3 bases from V and 4 bases from J, with 9 bases between. CDR3 size: 13 residues. DNA of the CDR3: TGTGCCAGCAGCTTCGACAGGTTCTATGGCTACACCTTC. It specifies CASSFDRFYGYTF.

This chain joins TRBV25-1 and TRBJ2-5; 13 bases match TRBD2. V lost 5 bases and J lost 4; bases outside the gene matches: 4. This CDR3 has 15 residues. The germline CDR1 and CDR2 sequences are MGHDK and SYGVNS. The CDR3 spells CASSPRLAGGETQYF. CDR3 DNA sequence: TGTGCCAGCAGTCCGAGACTAGCGGGGGGAGAGACCCAGTACTTC.

The chain couples TRBV6-5 to TRBJ1-6; D uncertain. Trimming cost V 0 bases and J 13 bases, with 19 bases left between them. Germline V gives CDR1 MNHEY, CDR2 SVGAGI. CDR3 length: 16 residues. In DNA, the CDR3 is TGTGCCAGCAGTTACTCGATATTGGCCTCTGAAGTTCCCCTCCACTTT. Translating gives CASSYSILASEVPLHF.

The chain combines TRBV5-4 with TRBJ2-3; a weak D match, TRBD1 (6 bases). The CDR3 extends over 13 amino acids. Germline CDR1 and CDR2: SGHNT and YYREEE (reference sequence). For the CDR3, the DNA is TGTGACACATCCGGACAGTTCACAGATACGCAGTATTTT. Its protein product is CDTSGQFTDTQYF.

This chain uses TRBV18 with TRBJ2-7; the D is unclear. Trimming removed 2 bases at V and 1 base at J, with 6 bases between. This CDR3 region has 13 residues. CDR1 is KGHSH and CDR2 is LQKENI in the germline V gene. Here the CDR3 DNA reads TGTGCCAGCTCACCAAGGGTTTCCTACGAGCAGTACTTC. This sequence encodes CASSPRVSYEQYF.

The CDR3 reads CASSQDRFYGYTF. CDR3 nucleotides: TGTGCCAGCAGCCAGGACAGGTTCTATGGCTACACCTTC. The chain combines TRBV3-1 (or the pseudogene TRBV3-2) with TRBJ1-2; TRBD1 matches at 7 bases. The germline gives CDR1 LGHDT, CDR2 YNNKEL (reference sequence). The V gene end was trimmed by 3 bases and the J gene end by 4 bases; junction bases not matched to a gene: 2. The CDR3 totals 13 residues.

CDR3 DNA: TGTGCCAGCGGGGTTCGGGGCAGCGGTCAGCCCCAGCATTTT. Translated, it gives CASGVRGSGQPQHF. The V gene is TRBV27, the J gene TRBJ1-5, with D possibly matching TRBD1 (5 bases). Germline CDR1 reads MNHEY; CDR2 reads SMNVEV (reference sequence). The V end was cut by 8 bases, the J end by 6 bases, with 17 bases between. The CDR3 is 14 amino acids.

This clone appeared once. The chain carries TRBV5-1 and TRBJ1-4, with D perhaps matching TRBD1 (6 bases). The CDR3 has 14 residues. Trimming cost V 3 bases and J 7 bases, with 13 bases left between them. CDR1 and CDR2 (germline): SGHRS, YFSETQ. The CDR3 reads CASSSTGTLEKLFF. The CDR3 DNA is TGCGCCAGCAGCTCAACCGGGACACTTGAAAAACTGTTTTTT.

This chain uses TRBV5-6 with TRBJ1-4; no clear D. The CDR3 runs to 14 residues. Germline V CDR1 and CDR2: SGHDT, YYEEEE. Trimming shortened V by 1 base and J by 3 bases, and 7 bases separated the two germline ends. The CDR3 reads CASSLSQSNEKLFF. CDR3 in DNA: TGTGCCAGCAGCTTGTCCCAATCTAATGAAAAACTGTTTTTT.

This clone occurred once. The chain joins TRBV19 to TRBJ2-1; the D gene is possibly TRBD2 (5 bases). CDR1 is LNHDA, CDR2 SQIVND, per germline (reference sequence). Trimming took off 6 bases at V and 1 base at J, with 13 bases between the two ends. This CDR3 has 15 amino acids. In nucleotides, the CDR3 is TGTGCCAGTAGAGCTTGGGAGCGGTCCTACAATGAGCAGTTCTTC. This sequence encodes CASRAWERSYNEQFF.

DNA for the CDR3: TGCGCCAGCAGCCAAGATCCCTTACCCGTGAACACTGAAGCTTTCTTT. Translated: CASSQDPLPVNTEAFF. V is TRBV4-1 and J is TRBJ1-1; D is ambiguous. This CDR3 spans 16 amino acids. The germline V gene encodes CDR1 MGHRA and CDR2 YSYEKL. V was shortened by 0 bases and J by 0 bases, with 11 bases between the two germline ends.

The gene calls are TRBV5-1 and TRBJ2-7; the match to TRBD2 covers 7 bases. CDR3 length: 13 residues. Germline-derived CDR1 and CDR2 are SGHRS and YFSETQ. J gave up 6 bases and V 4 bases, and 7 bases lay outside the gene matches. The DNA for the CDR3 is TGCGCCAGCAGCCGGGGGGATGTAGGCGAGCAGTACTTC. As protein: CASSRGDVGEQYF.

The CDR3 DNA follows: TGTGCCAGCAGTTTTGCGGGACAGAGCAATCAGCCCCAGCATTTT. This sequence encodes CASSFAGQSNQPQHF. The V call is TRBV28, the J call TRBJ1-5; the match to TRBD1 covers 7 bases. With V trimmed by 3 bases and J by 1 base, 3 bases remained unmatched. The CDR3 has 15 amino acids. The germline V gene has CDR1 MDHEN and CDR2 SYDVKM.

V and J are TRBV18 and TRBJ2-3; TRBD2 matches at 8 bases. The germline V gene encodes CDR1 KGHSH and CDR2 LQKENI. Trimming took 8 bases from V and 0 from J; bases not matched to a gene: 10. The CDR3 is 16 amino acids. The CDR3 loop reads CASTMTLAGSTDTQYF. DNA of the CDR3: TGTGCCAGCACCATGACGTTAGCGGGAAGCACAGATACGCAGTATTTT.

The chain recombines TRBV9 with TRBJ2-2; D is undetermined. Germline loops: CDR1 SGDLS, CDR2 YYNGEE. Trimming took off 3 bases at V and 7 bases at J, with 7 bases between the two ends. There are 12 residues in the CDR3. The CDR3 protein is CASSEDVGELFF. The DNA of the CDR3 is TGTGCCAGCAGCGAAGATGTCGGGGAGCTGTTTTTT.

The rearrangement uses TRBV24-1 and TRBJ1-1; unclear D gene. This CDR3 is 13 amino acids long. With 2 bases removed from V and 2 bases from J, the gap between germline ends came to 5 bases. Germline V gives CDR1 KGHDR, CDR2 SFDVKD. The CDR3 DNA reads TGTGCCACCAGTGATTCAGGAAACACTGAAGCTTTCTTT. This sequence encodes CATSDSGNTEAFF.